This T cell receptor (beta chain) came from a study of blood T cell repertoires in COVID-19. Germline CDR1 and CDR2: SGHRS and YFSETQ. V lost 5 bases and J lost 3; bases outside the gene matches: 7. This CDR3 comprises 15 residues. The repertoire was sequenced with immunoSEQ multiplex PCR; TCRdb's copy has only in-frame clones and lacks some. The data hold around 200,000 clones, with about 88% observed a single time. Material for sequencing was PBMCs or T cells enriched from blood (not recorded which). The genes are TRBV5-1 and TRBJ2-3, with TRBD2 matching 9 bases. This sequence originates from a woman aged 18-29 years who had recovered from COVID-19. This CDR3 reads CASRVSGRKTDTQYF. CDR3 sequence (DNA): TGCGCCAGCAGAGTTAGCGGGAGAAAGACAGATACGCAGTATTTT.